This T cell receptor (beta chain) was obtained from a study of preoperative IRX-2 immunotherapy in early breast cancer. Profiling relied on immunoSEQ multiplex PCR, and the TCRdb table lists in-frame clones only, not all of them. This repertoire shows 11,000 or so clones, roughly 80% found once; its top ten account for less than 6.5%. Sample treatment: preoperative locoregional IRX-2 cytokine immunotherapy. The CDR3 has 13 residues. The V gene end was trimmed by 6 bases and the J gene end by 7 bases; junction bases not matched to a gene: 7. Sample: lymph node tissue, taken before IRX-2 immunotherapy. The TCR originated in a human donor with breast cancer. J is TRBJ1-2 and V is TRBV7-1; 8 bases fit TRBD1. TRBV7-1 is an ORF, and what it does is uncertain. The CDR3 DNA sequence: TGTGCCAGCAGACAAGACAGGGGTGGTGGCTACACCTTC. This gives the protein CASRQDRGGGYTF.